This TCR beta chain was recorded in a study of OX40 agonist ivuxolimab in advanced cancers. The study in broad terms: Ivuxolimab was an agonistic, fully human IgG2 monoclonal antibody directed against OX40 (CD134), a costimulatory receptor. In the dose-escalation cohort, more than 75% of patients were male, and the mean age was about 55 years, with a range of roughly 20 to 85. Intravenous ivuxolimab was administered to patients every 2 weeks at six dose levels: 0.01, 0.1, 0.3, 1.5, 3 and 10 mg/kg. Of the roughly 53 patients in dose escalation, around 20 had hepatocellular carcinoma, about 15 had melanoma, 9 had renal cell carcinoma and 9 had head and neck cancer. The monotherapy dose-escalation portion (N of about 47 patients) of the phase I ivuxolimab trial is reported in the paper. Three dose-escalation patients achieved partial responses, one with hepatocellular carcinoma and two with cutaneous melanoma. Prior anti-PD-1, anti-PD-L1 or anti-CTLA-4 therapy was permitted, and checkpoint inhibitors had been received by 30% to 40% of dose-escalation patients. Peripheral TCRbeta sequencing aimed to test whether ivuxolimab altered TCR sequence diversity and caused clonal T-cell expansion. What the research found in general, with its limitations: The antigen specificity of the peripheral T cells that underwent clonal expansion was not determined. At doses of 0.1 to 3.0 mg/kg, clonal expansion of both CD4+ and CD8+ blood T cells was observed from baseline to week 6. After ivuxolimab, more expanded clones were found on average in CD8+ T cells than in CD4+ T cells. Low levels of normalized T-cell clonal expansion were also seen in some patients who did not respond. In the 0.1-3.0 mg/kg groups, partial responders were among the patients with the lowest normalized peripheral clonal expansion, particularly in CD8+ T cells.

The germline V and J ends show losses of 4 bases and 7 bases respectively, and no gene match explains 10 bases of the junction. The CDR3, from cysteine to phenylalanine, totals 14 residues. The read is trimmed to its CDR3 DNA, 42 bases read in frame from base 1. Sequences SGHKS (CDR1) and YYEKEE (CDR2) are obtained from the germline V gene (reference sequence). The trial excluded patients who had a history of autoimmune disease or who were on systemic immunosuppression. Peripheral blood for TCR sequencing was collected from all dose cohorts at baseline, on cycle 4 day 1, and on cycle 7 day 1. Samples came from an open-label, multicenter, first-in-human phase I dose-escalation trial of ivuxolimab. Adults with locally advanced or metastatic melanoma, renal cell, hepatocellular, or head and neck squamous cell carcinoma were enrolled in the trial. CD4+ and CD8+ T cells were sorted separately from peripheral blood before TCR sequencing.

A remark on this clone: Its antigen remains undetermined. No qualities accompany the bases; no much larger clone lies one base away.

Genomic DNA was extracted from sorted cells for sequencing of the TCRbeta CDR3 region. TCRbeta CDR3 regions were sequenced using the immunoSEQ Assay. The clones in this table, taken by TCRdb from immuneACCESS, are in-frame only. Not every clone is retained; where verified, under half of the shortfall comes from an unresolved V gene, and the cause of the rest is unknown. This sample gives approximately 76,000 clones in total; more than 75% of them show up just once. 0.7% to 0.9% of the sample lies in the top ten. The chain is assembled from TRBV5-5 and TRBJ2-5; 7 central bases correspond to TRBD1. Sequenced material: CD4+ or CD8+ T cells sorted from blood, taken in a trial of the OX40 agonist ivuxolimab. This sequence originates from an adult with an advanced solid tumor such as melanoma, head and neck, liver or kidney cancer. The CDR3 loop reads CASSLGQVEVTQYF. The DNA sequence is TGTGCCAGCAGCCTCGGACAGGTAGAGGTGACCCAGTACTTC.